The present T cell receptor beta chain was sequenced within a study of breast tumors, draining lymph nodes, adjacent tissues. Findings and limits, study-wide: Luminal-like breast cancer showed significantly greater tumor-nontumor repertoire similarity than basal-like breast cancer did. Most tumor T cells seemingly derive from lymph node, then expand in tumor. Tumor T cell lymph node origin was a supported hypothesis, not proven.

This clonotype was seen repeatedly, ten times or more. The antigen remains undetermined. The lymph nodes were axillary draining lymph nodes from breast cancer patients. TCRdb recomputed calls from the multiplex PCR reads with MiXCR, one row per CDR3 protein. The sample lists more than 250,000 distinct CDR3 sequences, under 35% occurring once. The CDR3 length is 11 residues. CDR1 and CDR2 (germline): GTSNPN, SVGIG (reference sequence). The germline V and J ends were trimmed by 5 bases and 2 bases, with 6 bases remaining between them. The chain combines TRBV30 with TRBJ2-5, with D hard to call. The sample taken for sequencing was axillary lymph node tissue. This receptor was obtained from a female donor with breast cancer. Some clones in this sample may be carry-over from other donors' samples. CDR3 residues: CAWGPQETQYF. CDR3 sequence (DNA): TGTGCCTGGGGGCCACAAGAGACCCAGTACTTC.